One sample yielded the 32 T cell receptor beta chains listed below, sequenced in a study of beta chain features in type 1 diabetes. The sequenced template was cDNA made from the entire isolated RNA. Libraries were prepared by immunoSEQ multiplex PCR; TCRdb keeps only in-frame clonotypes and omits some of them. The table records around 430,000 clones, approximately 28% of them present only once. Material for sequencing was naive CD4+ T cells from blood. The receptors come from a young man in good health.

This rearrangement joins TRBV2 to TRBJ2-7; D perhaps matches TRBD1 (6 bases). Trimming left V 6 bases short and J 3 bases short, with 12 bases between. This CDR3 is built from 13 residues. Germline V gene sequence: CDR1 SNHLY, CDR2 FYNNEI. The DNA for the CDR3 is TGTGCCAGCAGCCTAGGACAGCGCTACGAGCAGTACTTC. This codes for CASSLGQRYEQYF.

The genes are TRBV6-5 and TRBJ2-2, with no clear D. V shed 0 bases and J shed 2 bases, with 7 bases lying between them. The CDR3 totals 15 residues. The germline CDR1 and CDR2 sequences are MNHEY and SVGAGI. The CDR3 sequence: CASSYSAPNTGELFF. Here the CDR3 DNA reads TGTGCCAGCAGTTACTCGGCACCCAACACCGGGGAGCTGTTTTTT.

The chain links TRBV11-1 to TRBJ2-3, with D perhaps matching TRBD2 (6 bases). Germline V lookup: CDR1 SGHAT, CDR2 FQDESV (reference sequence). There are 15 residues in the CDR3. Trimming stripped 6 bases from V and 1 base from J, with 14 bases between. CDR3 sequence reads: CASSAPERGTDTQYF. The CDR3 DNA sequence: TGTGCCAGCAGTGCACCCGAGCGGGGCACAGATACGCAGTATTTT.

The V gene is TRBV30, the J gene TRBJ1-2, with 7 bases matching TRBD1. The CDR3 covers 13 residues. The V and J ends lost 2 bases and 9 bases, in that order; junction bases with no gene match: 9. Germline lookup yields CDR1 GTSNPN and CDR2 SVGIG (reference sequence). The CDR3 sequence: CAWSTKGALSYTF. CDR3 nucleotide sequence: TGTGCCTGGAGTACAAAGGGGGCTTTGAGCTACACCTTC.

The J gene is TRBJ2-2, the V gene TRBV7-9; D call uncertain. Germline V gene data show CDR1 as SEHNR and CDR2 as FQNEAQ (reference sequence). This CDR3 is 14 amino acids long. The V end was cut by 3 bases, the J end by 7 bases, with 12 bases between. The CDR3 nucleotides are TGTGCCAGCAGCTTTGACCAGGAGTTCGGGGAGCTGTTTTTT. Amino acids: CASSFDQEFGELFF.

The chain carries TRBV30 and TRBJ2-6, with a tentative D call TRBD2 (5 bases). Germline V CDR1 and CDR2: GTSNPN, SVGIG (reference sequence). This CDR3 comprises 14 residues. V was trimmed by 5 bases and J by 2 bases, leaving 10 bases between them. DNA of the CDR3: TGTGCCTGGGAACAGAGGGCTGGGGCCAACGTCCTGACTTTC. Amino acids: CAWEQRAGANVLTF. Looking up the rest from reference TRBV30 and TRBJ2-6 gives the full variable domain: SQTIHQWPATLVQPVGSPLSLECTVEGTSNPNLYWYRQAAGRGLQLLFYSVGIGQISSEVPQNLSASRPQDRQFILSSKKLLLSDSGFYLCAWEQRAGANVLTFGAGSRLTVL.

The gene calls are TRBV30 and TRBJ2-4; D gene unclear. Trimming took off 2 bases at V and 0 bases at J, with 11 bases between the two ends. CDR1 is GTSNPN, CDR2 SVGIG, per germline (reference sequence). CDR3 length equals 15 residues. For the CDR3, the DNA is TGTGCCTGGAGTCTCCACAGTGTAGCCAAAAACATTCAGTACTTC. Residues: CAWSLHSVAKNIQYF.

The chain recombines TRBV30 with TRBJ2-1; no firm D call. With 2 bases removed from V and 4 bases from J, the gap between germline ends came to 9 bases. This CDR3 spans 13 amino acids. Germline lookup yields CDR1 GTSNPN and CDR2 SVGIG (reference sequence). The CDR3 nucleotides are TGTGCCTGGAGTCTGGAAGATTACAATGAGCAGTTCTTC. This gives the protein CAWSLEDYNEQFF.

This chain joins TRBV19 and TRBJ2-1; 9 bases are shared with TRBD2. With V trimmed by 11 bases and J by 3 bases, 23 bases remained unmatched. Germline values: CDR1 LNHDA, CDR2 SQIVND (reference sequence). The CDR3 spans 19 residues. The CDR3: CAAAGGRTGGRANYNEQFF. CDR3 in DNA: TGTGCCGCCGCCGGGGGAAGAACTGGCGGGAGGGCCAACTACAATGAGCAGTTCTTC.

This clone was seen a handful of times. The V call is TRBV4-1, the J call TRBJ1-5; the D gene is possibly TRBD1 (5 bases). Trimming left V 1 base short and J 7 bases short, with 8 bases between. CDR3 length equals 13 residues. The germline CDR1 and CDR2 sequences are MGHRA and YSYEKL. CDR3 sequence: CASSQGGIQPQHF. In DNA, the CDR3 is TGCGCCAGCAGCCAAGGGGGGATCCAGCCCCAGCATTTT.

The genes are TRBV29-1 and TRBJ2-7; TRBD1 might be the D (6 bases). Germline-derived CDR1 and CDR2 are SQVTM and ANQGSEA. Trimming stripped 6 bases from V and 2 bases from J, with 20 bases between. The CDR3 is 15 amino acids. The CDR3 DNA reads as TGCAGCGTGAGACAGGACCCCTATCCCCCCTACGAGCAGTACTTC. As protein: CSVRQDPYPPYEQYF.

This clone turned up a few times. The chain links TRBV11-2 to TRBJ2-4, with D possibly being TRBD1 or TRBD2 (5 bases each). Germline values: CDR1 SGHAT, CDR2 FQNNGV. Trimming left V 1 base short and J 8 bases short, with 12 bases between. The CDR3 length is 14 residues. CDR3 coding DNA: TGTGCCAGCAGCTTAGTTACGGGGCCGGACATTCAGTACTTC. This codes for CASSLVTGPDIQYF.

This clone has more than one count but fewer than ten. The rearrangement joins TRBV6-1 to TRBJ2-1; 10 nucleotides line up with TRBD2. Germline V gene lookup returns CDR1 MNHNS and CDR2 SASEGT. The CDR3 extends over 14 amino acids. Losses at the gene ends were 2 bases for V and 7 bases for J; bases not matched to a gene: 2. CDR3 DNA: TGTGCCAGCAGTGAACCGACTAGCGGGAATGAGCAGTTCTTC. As protein: CASSEPTSGNEQFF.

The chain recombines TRBV28 with TRBJ1-5, with 8 positions matching TRBD1. Germline V gene lookup returns CDR1 MDHEN and CDR2 SYDVKM. This CDR3 region has 14 residues. V was pared by 8 bases and J by 3 bases, with 6 bases of the junction left unmatched. CDR3 region: CASLTGGANQPQHF. In DNA, the CDR3 is TGTGCCAGCCTTACAGGGGGGGCCAATCAGCCCCAGCATTTT.

The rearrangement links TRBV29-1 to TRBJ2-1; no clear D gene. CDR3 length equals 11 residues. CDR1 and CDR2 (germline): SQVTM, ANQGSEA. The V end lost 5 bases, the J end lost 10 bases, and 12 bases lay between the germline ends. CDR3 protein: CSVLRGNEQFF. CDR3 sequence (DNA): TGCAGCGTTTTAAGAGGTAACGAGCAGTTCTTC.

The chain carries TRBV29-1 and TRBJ1-4, with a possible D match to TRBD1 (6 bases). Germline V gene sequence: CDR1 SQVTM, CDR2 ANQGSEA. The CDR3 extends over 16 amino acids. Trimming cost V 0 bases and J 3 bases, with 14 bases left between them. CDR3 residues: CSVEDSGAVANEKLFF. Written as DNA, the CDR3 is TGCAGCGTTGAAGATTCAGGGGCAGTGGCTAATGAAAAACTGTTTTTT.

This clone was seen more than once but under ten times. The CDR3 DNA follows: TGTGCCAGCAGCTCGGTAGCCAAAAACATTCAGTACTTC. It is translated as CASSSVAKNIQYF. This sequence joins TRBV7-2 and TRBJ2-4; no definite D call. The V gene lost 4 bases and the J gene lost 0 bases, with 4 bases spanning the gap. CDR3 length: 13 amino acids. Germline V gives CDR1 SGHTA, CDR2 FQGNSA.

This clone was seen a few times. This chain joins TRBV29-1 and TRBJ2-5; D perhaps matches TRBD2 (6 bases). CDR3 length: 14 residues. Germline assignment: CDR1 SQVTM and CDR2 ANQGSEA. The V gene lost 8 bases and the J gene lost 5 bases, with 21 bases spanning the gap. CDR3 sequence (DNA): TGCAGCAGCCGGGACTCAGGACGGGGGGAGACCCAGTACTTC. Translation gives CSSRDSGRGETQYF. Full variable domain (remainder filled in from reference TRBV29-1 and TRBJ2-5): SAVISQKPSRDICQRGTSLTIQCQVDSQVTMMFWYRQQPGQSLTLIATANQGSEATYESGFVIDKFPISRPNLTFSTLTVSNMSPEDSSIYLCSSRDSGRGETQYFGPGTRLLVL.

This rearrangement joins TRBV6-6 to TRBJ2-3; D unclear. This CDR3 spans 13 amino acids. The V end was cut by 5 bases, the J end by 1 base, with 7 bases between. The germline V gene has CDR1 MNHNY and CDR2 SVGAGI (reference sequence). CDR3 DNA: TGTGCCAGCAGTCGTAGGGGCACAGATACGCAGTATTTT. This encodes CASSRRGTDTQYF.

The chain joins TRBV5-1 to TRBJ2-7; TRBD1 aligns across 7 bases. CDR3 length: 15 amino acids. Trimming removed 4 bases from V and 5 bases from J; junction bases left unmatched: 12. Germline V CDR1 and CDR2: SGHRS, YFSETQ. CDR3 amino acids: CASSLLILQGNEQYF. CDR3 coding DNA: TGCGCCAGCAGCCTCCTGATCTTACAGGGGAACGAGCAGTACTTC. The variable domain in full, with the rest retrieved from reference TRBV5-1 and TRBJ2-7, is KAGVTQTPRYLIKTRGQQVTLSCSPISGHRSVSWYQQTPGQGLQFLFEYFSETQRNKGNFPGRFSGRQFSNSRSEMNVSTLELGDSALYLCASSLLILQGNEQYFGPGTRLTVT.

This clone occurred a few times. This sample also contains other DNA sequences that code for the same CDR3. This chain joins TRBV28 and TRBJ1-2; 7 nucleotides align to TRBD1. The CDR3 consists of 12 residues. Germline values: CDR1 MDHEN, CDR2 SYDVKM. Trimming removed 6 bases from V and 5 bases from J; junction bases left unmatched: 3. CDR3 sequence (DNA): TGTGCCAGCAGCAGGGACAGTTATGGCTACACCTTC. The encoded protein is CASSRDSYGYTF.

This clone was seen a handful of times. Other DNA sequences in this specimen translate into the identical CDR3. The chain uses TRBV7-2 and TRBJ2-7; D may be TRBD2 (5 bases). Germline CDR1 is SGHTA and CDR2 is FQGNSA. Trimming left V 2 bases short and J 0 bases short, with 8 bases between. There are 14 residues in the CDR3. CDR3 in DNA: TGTGCCAGCAGCTTAAGCGGCAGCTCCTACGAGCAGTACTTC. This gives the protein CASSLSGSSYEQYF.

V gene TRBV2 combines with J gene TRBJ2-7, with D unclear. The CDR3 consists of 11 residues. Trimming stripped 8 bases from V and 4 bases from J, with 9 bases between. In germline, CDR1 is SNHLY, CDR2 FYNNEI. The CDR3 sequence: CASGRSYEQYF. The CDR3 DNA reads TGTGCCAGCGGACGTTCATACGAGCAGTACTTC.

CDR3 in amino acids: CASSQRLGASYNEQFF. The DNA of the CDR3 is TGTGCCAGCAGCCAAAGATTAGGGGCCTCCTACAATGAGCAGTTCTTC. The V and J genes are TRBV14 and TRBJ2-1; tentative D call: TRBD1 (5 bases). The CDR3 has 16 amino acids. Trimming pared 2 bases from V and 0 bases from J, leaving 11 bases between. Germline V gives CDR1 SGHDN, CDR2 FVKESK.

CDR3 nucleotides: TGTGCCTGGAGTGTTCCGGGGGCGCCCGGGCAGTACTTC. Amino acids: CAWSVPGAPGQYF. The rearrangement links TRBV30 to TRBJ2-7; D may correspond to TRBD1 or TRBD2 (6 bases each). Per germline, CDR1 GTSNPN and CDR2 SVGIG (reference sequence). Trimming removed 0 bases from V and 9 bases from J, with 15 bases in between. CDR3 length: 13 amino acids.

The V call is TRBV30, the J call TRBJ1-4, with 9 bases identical to TRBD1. The J segment lost 8 bases and the V segment lost 4 bases, leaving 8 bases of the junction unmatched. The CDR3 runs to 14 residues. Germline CDR1 and CDR2: GTSNPN and SVGIG (reference sequence). The CDR3 spells CAWMGDREIEKLFF. The CDR3 DNA follows: TGTGCCTGGATGGGGGACAGGGAGATCGAAAAACTGTTTTTT.

The V and J genes are TRBV4-3 and TRBJ2-3; D possibly corresponds to TRBD2 (5 bases). V was shortened by 0 bases and J by 4 bases, with 8 bases between the two germline ends. Germline V gene data show CDR1 as LGHNA and CDR2 as YSLEER. The CDR3 has 14 amino acids. CDR3 coding DNA: TGCGCCAGCAGCCAAGAGAGGGCGGCAGATACGCAGTATTTT. As protein: CASSQERAADTQYF.

This clone has just a few counts. This sequence joins TRBV30 and TRBJ2-2; D not certain. Germline V gives CDR1 GTSNPN, CDR2 SVGIG (reference sequence). This CDR3 contains 13 residues. Trimming removed 3 bases from V and 6 bases from J, with 11 bases in between. CDR3 DNA: TGTGCCTGGAGCCCGGCCCCCGCCGGGGAGCTGTTTTTT. Translation: CAWSPAPAGELFF.

This clone was seen more than once but under ten times. The J gene is TRBJ2-3, the V gene TRBV7-2, with 14 bases identical to TRBD2. The CDR3 loop spans 17 amino acids. Germline assignment: CDR1 SGHTA and CDR2 FQGNSA. J lost 5 bases, V lost 1 base, and 5 bases had no gene match. CDR3 in DNA: TGTGCCAGCAGCTTAGAAGGGACTAGCGGGGGAGGAGATACGCAGTATTTT. It specifies CASSLEGTSGGGDTQYF. Combining the CDR3 with reference TRBV7-2 and TRBJ2-3 gives the whole variable domain GAGVSQSPSNKVTEKGKDVELRCDPISGHTALYWYRQSLGQGLEFLIYFQGNSAPDKSGLPSDRFSAERTGGSVSTLTIQRTQQEDSAVYLCASSLEGTSGGGDTQYFGPGTRLTVL.

This clone was observed a few times. J is TRBJ2-1 and V is TRBV28, with 12 bases that match TRBD2. The germline V gene encodes CDR1 MDHEN and CDR2 SYDVKM. V gave up 2 bases and J gave up 6 bases; unmatched junction bases: 2. The CDR3 sequence is 15 residues long. The CDR3 bases are TGTGCCAGCAGTTTAACGACTAGCGGGAGCAATGAGCAGTTCTTC. Protein product: CASSLTTSGSNEQFF.

The chain combines TRBV21-1 with TRBJ2-5; TRBD1 is the table's D call and was not checked against the DNA. TRBV21-1 constitutes a pseudogene. This CDR3 has 16 residues. The CDR3 spells CASSIGDRGSLETQYF. The CDR3 DNA reads as TGTGCCAGCAGCATTGGGGACAGGGGAAGTCTCGAGACCCAGTACTTC.

The CDR3 loop reads CASSLGGGGPYEQYF. The CDR3 DNA sequence: TGTGCCAGCAGTTTAGGGGGAGGGGGCCCCTACGAGCAGTACTTC. The J gene is TRBJ2-7, the V gene TRBV28; D could derive from TRBD1 or TRBD2 (7 bases each). This CDR3 is built from 15 residues. CDR1 and CDR2 from the germline V gene are MDHEN and SYDVKM. V gave up 2 bases and J gave up 2 bases, with 13 bases separating them.